Following are 27 T cell receptor beta chains from one sample sequenced in a study of neurological immune-mediated disorders. TCRdb ran MiXCR on the 5' RACE reads and lists one entry per CDR3 protein. This repertoire shows approximately 85,000 distinct CDR3 sequences, approximately 4.3% found once; its top ten account for 5% to 6%. Specified time point: longitudinal time-point 3. The sample taken for sequencing was PBMCs. The origin of the receptors is a woman between 55 and 75 years old with multiple sclerosis.

This clonotype was seen ten or more times. The chain employs TRBV7-9 and TRBJ1-5; 8 nucleotides line up with TRBD1. J lost 7 bases, V lost 1 base, and 6 bases had no gene match. Germline CDR1 SEHNR, CDR2 FQNEAQ (reference sequence). The CDR3 sequence is 15 residues long. CDR3 residues: CASSLGQGAEQPQHF. The CDR3 bases are TGTGCCAGCAGCTTAGGGCAGGGGGCGGAACAGCCCCAGCATTTT.

There are a few counts of this clonotype. A read error may account for a junction end that differs from germline. This chain links TRBV15 with TRBJ2-3; the match to TRBD1 covers 7 bases. This CDR3 spans 14 amino acids. In germline, CDR1 is LNHNV, CDR2 YYDKDF (reference sequence). The CDR3 spells CATNQIAGTDTRYF. In nucleotides, the CDR3 is TGTGCCACCAATCAAATAGCCGGGACAGATACGCGGTATTTT.

This clonotype has ten or more counts. The chain has TRBV6-2 or TRBV6-3 and TRBJ2-7; no clear D. The CDR3 has 12 residues. Trimming cost V 8 bases and J 0 bases, with 8 bases left between them. CDR1 and CDR2 (germline): MNHEY, SVGEGT. This CDR3 is CASLAYSYEQYF. CDR3 sequence (DNA): TGTGCCAGCTTGGCCTACTCCTACGAGCAGTACTTC.

This clonotype was detected many times. V is TRBV11-2 and J is TRBJ1-2; 9 nucleotides agree with TRBD1. The CDR3 has 14 residues. After removal of 6 bases from V and 5 bases from J, the junction contained 7 bases not matched to a gene. Germline V gene sequence: CDR1 SGHAT, CDR2 FQNNGV. In DNA form, the CDR3 reads TGTGCCAGCAGACTAACAGGGGGCGGGTATGGCTACACCTTC. The encoded protein is CASRLTGGGYGYTF.

The rearrangement links TRBV15 to TRBJ1-2, with a weak D call TRBD1 (5 bases). Germline assignment: CDR1 LNHNV and CDR2 YYDKDF (reference sequence). The germline V and J ends were trimmed by 6 bases and 2 bases, with 13 bases remaining between them. CDR3 length equals 14 residues. CDR3 residues: CATRAPGLNYGYTF. DNA of the CDR3: TGTGCCACCAGGGCCCCAGGGCTAAACTATGGCTACACCTTC.

This clonotype was counted many times. CDR3 residues: CASSLVSLDNYGYTF. The CDR3 DNA follows: TGTGCCAGCAGCTTGGTTTCATTGGATAACTATGGCTACACCTTC. This chain uses TRBV5-6 with TRBJ1-2; D call uncertain. This CDR3 region has 15 residues. Germline V CDR1 and CDR2: SGHDT, YYEEEE. Trimming pared 0 bases from V and 1 base from J, leaving 10 bases between.

This clonotype was found many times. The chain carries TRBV10-3 and TRBJ1-3, with 7 bases identical to TRBD1. Germline V gives CDR1 ENHRY, CDR2 SYGVKD. Trimming removed 6 bases from V and 1 base from J; junction bases left unmatched: 3. This CDR3 has 14 amino acids. The CDR3 nucleotides are TGTGCCATCAGAGAGGACAGGTCTGGAAACACCATATATTTT. Encoded protein: CAIREDRSGNTIYF.

Many counts were recorded for this clonotype. This chain uses TRBV7-9 with TRBJ2-5; a possible D gene is TRBD2 (6 bases). This CDR3 has 15 amino acids. Per germline, CDR1 SEHNR and CDR2 FQNEAQ (reference sequence). V shed 2 bases and J shed 2 bases, with 12 bases lying between them. CDR3 in amino acids: CASSLMAGSQETQYF. The CDR3 DNA is TGTGCCAGCAGCTTAATGGCGGGGAGTCAAGAGACCCAGTACTTC.

This clonotype was recorded many times. The gene calls are TRBV20-1 and TRBJ1-3; D not certain. The CDR3 runs to 12 residues. The germline CDR1 and CDR2 sequences are DFQATT and SNEGSKA (reference sequence). V was clipped by 5 bases and J by 3 bases, with 8 bases between them. The CDR3: CSASPRGNTIYF. As DNA, the CDR3 is TGCAGTGCTTCCCCCCGTGGAAACACCATATATTTT.

This clonotype was recorded at least ten times. The rearrangement joins TRBV6-6 to TRBJ2-6; D is uncertain. Between the trimmed V and J ends, which lost 0 bases and 0 bases, there was a span of 9 bases. Germline V gene lookup returns CDR1 MNHNY and CDR2 SVGAGI (reference sequence). CDR3 length: 17 residues. This chain's CDR3 is CASSYSLTDSGANVLTF. The CDR3, as DNA: TGTGCCAGCAGTTACTCGTTGACTGACTCTGGGGCCAACGTCCTGACTTTC.

This clonotype was recorded many times. J is TRBJ1-2 and V is TRBV7-9; weak D call: TRBD1 (5 bases). The CDR3 runs 13 residues. With 3 bases removed from V and 4 bases from J, the gap between germline ends came to 9 bases. Germline loops: CDR1 SEHNR, CDR2 FQNEAQ (reference sequence). The CDR3 is CASSFGDLYGYTF. The DNA for the CDR3 is TGTGCCAGCAGCTTTGGGGACCTCTATGGCTACACCTTC.

This clonotype was counted many times. The rearrangement uses TRBV29-1 and TRBJ2-1; no clear D. The CDR3 loop spans 14 amino acids. Germline V gene lookup returns CDR1 SQVTM and CDR2 ANQGSEA. The ends were cut back, 3 bases at V and 4 bases at J, with 13 bases in the middle. The CDR3 DNA follows: TGCAGCGTTGATCGGAGTGGGCTATACAATGAGCAGTTCTTC. This encodes CSVDRSGLYNEQFF.

This clonotype was detected only a few times. The V gene is TRBV7-2, the J gene TRBJ2-4, with 15 bases fitting TRBD2. The CDR3 covers 20 residues. In germline, CDR1 is SGHTA, CDR2 FQGNSA. The junction had 8 bases not matched to a gene; V was cut back by 1 base and J by 1 base. The CDR3 DNA reads TGTGCCAGCAGCTTAGGCCCACTCGGGACTAGCGGGGGGGCCAAAAACATTCAGTACTTC. Amino acid sequence: CASSLGPLGTSGGAKNIQYF.

This clonotype appeared many times. The CDR3 coding sequence is TGTGCCAGCAGCCGAACACTAGCGGGGGAGGCAGATACGCAGTATTTT. Amino acid sequence: CASSRTLAGEADTQYF. The V gene is TRBV13, the J gene TRBJ2-3; TRBD2 matches at 11 bases. The CDR3 extends over 16 amino acids. V shed 5 bases, J shed 4 bases, and the junction held 8 bases outside the gene matches. Germline V gene lookup returns CDR1 PRHDT and CDR2 FYEKMQ (reference sequence).

This clonotype has a count of ten or more. The V and J genes are TRBV7-6 and TRBJ2-4; D is ambiguous. This CDR3 is 13 amino acids long. The germline gives CDR1 SGHVS, CDR2 FNYEAQ. Trimming removed 5 bases at V and 3 bases at J, with 8 bases between. CDR3 bases: TGTGCCAGCAGCGGGCGTGACAAAAACATTCAGTACTTC. It specifies CASSGRDKNIQYF.

Many counts were recorded for this clonotype. The chain recombines TRBV30 with TRBJ2-5; the match to TRBD2 covers 8 bases. V lost 7 bases and J lost 2; bases outside the gene matches: 9. The CDR3 sequence is 14 residues long. Germline CDR1 and CDR2: GTSNPN and SVGIG (reference sequence). The CDR3 DNA reads as TGTGCCTTCCTCAGGGCGGGGGGACAAGAGACCCAGTACTTC. Protein: CAFLRAGGQETQYF.

This clonotype was seen many times. The J gene is TRBJ1-5, the V gene TRBV20-1; possible D gene TRBD1, 5 bases. The CDR3 length is 16 residues. V was clipped by 3 bases and J by 6 bases, with 21 bases between them. From germline, CDR1 is DFQATT and CDR2 SNEGSKA (reference sequence). CDR3 protein: CSASRVSGLISQPQHF. CDR3 nucleotides: TGCAGTGCTAGTAGAGTCTCAGGGTTGATTAGTCAGCCCCAGCATTTT.

This clonotype occurred many times. The chain recombines TRBV9 with TRBJ2-1; the match to TRBD2 covers 9 bases. CDR3 length: 16 residues. The germline V gene encodes CDR1 SGDLS and CDR2 YYNGEE. With V trimmed by 0 bases and J by 3 bases, 4 bases remained unmatched. CDR3 sequence (DNA): TGTGCCAGCAGCGTAGTTAGCGGGGGTAACTACAATGAGCAGTTCTTC. Its translation is CASSVVSGGNYNEQFF.

This clonotype was recorded at least ten times. The chain uses TRBV9 and TRBJ2-7, with D maybe TRBD2 (6 bases). Trimming took 1 base from V and 5 from J, leaving 19 bases between them. This CDR3 is built from 16 residues. From germline, CDR1 is SGDLS and CDR2 YYNGEE. CDR3 sequence reads: CASSVRGGFGADEQYF. The CDR3 nucleotides are TGTGCCAGCAGCGTAAGGGGAGGATTTGGGGCCGACGAGCAGTACTTC.

This clonotype has a handful of counts. One base away lies a much larger clone, so this may be a sequencing read error. The chain links TRBV20-1 to TRBJ1-6; the match to TRBD1 covers 10 bases. J gave up 12 bases and V 0 bases, and 8 bases lay outside the gene matches. CDR1 is DFQATT and CDR2 is SNEGSKA in the germline V gene (reference sequence). The CDR3 length is 15 residues. The CDR3 loop is CSARDPGQGRLPLHF. For the CDR3, the DNA is TGCAGTGCTAGAGACCCGGGACAGGGGCGCTTACCCCTCCACTTT.

The chain employs TRBV5-1 and TRBJ2-1; TRBD2 matches 10 bases. Per the germline V gene, CDR1 is SGHRS and CDR2 is YFSETQ. CDR3 size: 15 residues. V lost 3 bases, J lost 7 bases, and 7 bases stayed unmatched. In DNA, the CDR3 is TGCGCCAGCAGCTACCCACTAGCGGGGAAGAATGAGCAGTTCTTC. This translates into CASSYPLAGKNEQFF.

In this sample, this clonotype turned up many times. The rearrangement joins TRBV20-1 to TRBJ2-1; no reliable D call. Germline loops: CDR1 DFQATT, CDR2 SNEGSKA (reference sequence). This CDR3 has 13 residues. V lost 5 bases, J lost 0 bases, and 8 bases lay in between. The DNA of the CDR3 is TGCAGTGCTTCCCCAAACTCCTACAATGAGCAGTTCTTC. Amino acids: CSASPNSYNEQFF.

This clonotype was seen at least ten times. The chain is built from TRBV10-3 and TRBJ2-2, with unresolved D. The germline V gene has CDR1 ENHRY and CDR2 SYGVKD. The ends were cut back, 3 bases at V and 3 bases at J, with 8 bases in the middle. There are 14 residues in the CDR3. CDR3 coding DNA: TGTGCCATCAGTGATTCAGGATACACCGGGGAGCTGTTTTTT. Translation gives CAISDSGYTGELFF.

V and J are TRBV12-3 or TRBV12-4 and TRBJ1-4; D may be TRBD1 (5 bases). V lost 6 bases, J lost 4 bases, and 9 bases lay in between. This CDR3 region has 13 residues. The CDR3 DNA is TGTGCCAGCAGCTTGGGACGTAATGAAAAACTGTTTTTT. This gives the protein CASSLGRNEKLFF.

This clonotype has ten or more counts. V usage is TRBV28 and J usage is TRBJ2-7; the D gene is possibly TRBD1 (6 bases). CDR3 length: 15 amino acids. From germline, CDR1 is MDHEN and CDR2 SYDVKM. The ends were cut back, 4 bases at V and 9 bases at J, with 22 bases in the middle. CDR3 coding DNA: TGTGCCAGCAGTTCCCAGCCGGGGACACCCGGAGGGCAGTACTTC. It codes for CASSSQPGTPGGQYF.

At least ten counts were recorded for this clonotype. This chain links TRBV10-3 with TRBJ2-3; 8 positions agree with TRBD2. CDR3 size: 17 residues. The V and J ends lost 7 bases and 2 bases, in that order; junction bases with no gene match: 14. From germline, CDR1 is ENHRY and CDR2 SYGVKD. The CDR3: CAIKRSSSGGDTDTQYF. The CDR3 nucleotides are TGTGCCATCAAACGATCCTCCAGCGGGGGAGACACAGATACGCAGTATTTT.

The rearrangement links TRBV3-1 to TRBJ2-1; D gene uncertain. CDR1 LGHDT and CDR2 YNNKEL come from the germline V gene (reference sequence). The CDR3 covers 13 residues. Trimming removed 3 bases at V and 4 bases at J, with 7 bases between. The CDR3 DNA reads as TGTGCCAGCAGCCAGGACCTTTACAATGAGCAGTTCTTC. Translated, it gives CASSQDLYNEQFF.